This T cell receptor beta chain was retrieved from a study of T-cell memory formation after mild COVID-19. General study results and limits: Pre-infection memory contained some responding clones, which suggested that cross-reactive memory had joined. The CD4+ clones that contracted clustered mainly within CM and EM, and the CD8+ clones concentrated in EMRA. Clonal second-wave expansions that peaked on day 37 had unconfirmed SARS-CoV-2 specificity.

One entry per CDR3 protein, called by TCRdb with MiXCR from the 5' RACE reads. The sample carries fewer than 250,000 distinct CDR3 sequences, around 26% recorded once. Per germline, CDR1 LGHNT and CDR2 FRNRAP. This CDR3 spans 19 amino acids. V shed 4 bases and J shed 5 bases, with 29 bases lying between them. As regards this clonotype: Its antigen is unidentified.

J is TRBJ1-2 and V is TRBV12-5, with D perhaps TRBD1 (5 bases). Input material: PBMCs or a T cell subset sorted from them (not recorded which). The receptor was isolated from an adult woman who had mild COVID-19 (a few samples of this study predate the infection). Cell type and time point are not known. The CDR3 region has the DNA TGTGCTAGTGGTTACTTCTACCGGGACTTAAAACGAGATTGGTATGGCTACACCTTC. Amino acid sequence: CASGYFYRDLKRDWYGYTF. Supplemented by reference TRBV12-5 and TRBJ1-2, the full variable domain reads DARVTQTPRHKVTEMGQEVTMRCQPILGHNTVFWYRQTMMQGLELLAYFRNRAPLDDSGMPKDRFSAEMPDATLATLKIQPSEPRDSAVYFCASGYFYRDLKRDWYGYTFGSGTRLTVV.